The T cell receptor (beta chain) described here comes from a study of identical twins. This clonotype was observed a few times. Its target is not known. The authors used template switching to add a universal primer site and gave cDNA unique molecular identifiers. TCRdb itself ran the 5' RACE reads through MiXCR, one entry per CDR3 protein. Among hundreds of thousands of distinct CDR3 sequences, over 8.5% were seen once, and the ten largest hold around 0.98%. Study conclusions and caveats: Out-of-frame beta chain sequences displayed weaker excess sharing between twins. Insertions ran lower in abundant cord blood beta clonotypes, though not in memory repertoires. Part of the zero-insertion signal could reflect confounding by invariant MAIT and iNKT cells.

The CDR3 length is 12 residues. Germline V lookup: CDR1 SNHLY, CDR2 FYNNEI. The ends were cut back, 7 bases at V and 8 bases at J, with 12 bases in the middle. These data are also associated with another study on yellow fever vaccine responses in identical twins.

The V gene is TRBV2, the J gene TRBJ2-1; a weak D match, TRBD2 (6 bases). Sequencing was performed on PBMCs. The clonotype was recovered from a woman between 18 and 29 years old in good health. The CDR3 DNA follows: TGTGCCAGCAAAACGCGGGGAGATGAGCAGTTCTTC. Its protein is CASKTRGDEQFF.